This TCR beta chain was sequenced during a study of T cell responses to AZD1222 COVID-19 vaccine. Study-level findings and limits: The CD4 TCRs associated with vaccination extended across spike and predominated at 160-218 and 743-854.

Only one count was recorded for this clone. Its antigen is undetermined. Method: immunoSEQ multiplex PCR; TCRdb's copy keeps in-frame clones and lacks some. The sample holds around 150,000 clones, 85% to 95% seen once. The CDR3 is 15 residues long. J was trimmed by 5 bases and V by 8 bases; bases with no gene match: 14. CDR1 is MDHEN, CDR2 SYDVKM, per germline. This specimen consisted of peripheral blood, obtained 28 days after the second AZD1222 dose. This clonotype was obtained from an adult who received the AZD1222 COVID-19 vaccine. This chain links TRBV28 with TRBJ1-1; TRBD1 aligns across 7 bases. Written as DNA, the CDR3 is TGTGCCAGCTGGGGGACAGTTCCCGATGAGACTGAAGCTTTCTTT. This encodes CASWGTVPDETEAFF.